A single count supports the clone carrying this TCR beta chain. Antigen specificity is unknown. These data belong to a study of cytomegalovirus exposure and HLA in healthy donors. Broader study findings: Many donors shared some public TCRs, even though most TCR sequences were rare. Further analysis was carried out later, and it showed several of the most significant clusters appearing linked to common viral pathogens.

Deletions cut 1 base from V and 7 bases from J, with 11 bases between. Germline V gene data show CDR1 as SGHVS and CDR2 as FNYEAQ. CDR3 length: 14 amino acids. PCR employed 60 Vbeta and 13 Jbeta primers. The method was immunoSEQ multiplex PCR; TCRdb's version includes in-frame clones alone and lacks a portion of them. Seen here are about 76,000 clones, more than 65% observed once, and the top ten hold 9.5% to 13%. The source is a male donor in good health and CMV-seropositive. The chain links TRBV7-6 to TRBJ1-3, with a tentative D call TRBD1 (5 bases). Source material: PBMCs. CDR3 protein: CASSLGSAGNTIYF. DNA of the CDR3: TGTGCCAGCAGCTTAGGGTCGGCAGGGAACACCATATATTTT. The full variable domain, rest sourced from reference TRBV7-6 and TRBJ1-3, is GAGVSQSPRYKVTKRGQDVALRCDPISGHVSLYWYRQALGQGPEFLTYFNYEAQQDKSGLPNDRFSAERPEGSISTLTIQRTEQRDSAMYRCASSLGSAGNTIYFGEGSWLTVV.